Listed below are T cell receptor beta chains from one sample, sequenced in a study of T-cell memory formation after mild COVID-19. TCRdb passed the 5' RACE reads through MiXCR, listing each CDR3 protein once. The sample lists about 270,000 distinct CDR3 sequences; approximately 15% were seen once. Sequenced sample: PBMCs or a T cell subset sorted from them (not recorded which). These receptors came from a man aged 18 to 35 who had mild COVID-19 (a few samples of this study predate the infection). Cell type and time point are not known. Both conserved end residues are part of each CDR3. A D gene is named only where the DNA matches it firmly. Some rows have no size entry. The others give once, few or many, or a class for an expanded clone.

CDR3 length | clone size | D gene | J gene | V gene | CDR3 DNA | CDR3 protein
13 | - | TRBD1 | TRBJ1-2 | TRBV12-3/TRBV12-4 | TGTGCCACCCTAGAACAGGGGCCCTATGGCTACACCTTC | CATLEQGPYGYTF
15 | - | - | TRBJ2-4 | TRBV7-9 | TGTGCCAGCAGCTTCGGGTCCCAGGGGAAAAACATTCAGTACTTC | CASSFGSQGKNIQYF
15 | few | - | TRBJ2-3 | TRBV7-2 | TGTGCCAGCAGCTTCGGTGGGGCAGCGACAGATACGCAGTATTTT | CASSFGGAATDTQYF
15 | - | TRBD1 | TRBJ2-5 | TRBV5-1 | TGCTCCAGCCAGGAAATCACAGGGGAACAAGAGACCCAGTACTTC | CSSQEITGEQETQYF
15 | once | TRBD1 | TRBJ1-3 | TRBV7-3 | TGTGCCAGCAGCTTTACAGGGGGCTCTGGAAACACCATATATTTT | CASSFTGGSGNTIYF
14 | many | - | TRBJ2-2 | TRBV7-9 | TGTGCCAGCAGCTCCAGGGTTGACACCGGGGAGCTGTTTTTT | CASSSRVDTGELFF
14 | few | - | TRBJ1-4 | TRBV6-5 | TGTGCCAGCAGACTTCTTGGACAGAATGAAAAACTGTTTTTT | CASRLLGQNEKLFF
15 | - | TRBD2 | TRBJ2-3 | TRBV3-1 | TGTGCCAGCAAACCAGCGGGGGGGTACACAGATACGCAGTATTTT | CASKPAGGYTDTQYF
11 | - | - | TRBJ2-1 | TRBV18 | TGTGCCAGCTCGCAAGAGAATGAGCAGTTCTTC | CASSQENEQFF
12 | - | TRBD1 | TRBJ2-1 | TRBV20-1 | TGCAGTGCTAGCCAGGGGGACAATGAGCAGTTCTTC | CSASQGDNEQFF
13 | - | - | TRBJ1-1 | TRBV20-1 | TGCAGTGCTAGAGAGGACACGAACACTGAAGCTTTCTTT | CSAREDTNTEAFF
17 | - | TRBD2 | TRBJ2-1 | TRBV11-2 | TGTGCCAGCAGCTTAGCCGCTAGCGGGGCCTCCTACAATGAGCAGTTCTTC | CASSLAASGASYNEQFF
15 | many | - | TRBJ2-7 | TRBV4-1 | TGCGCCAGCAGCCATGGGGCAGGGTTCCCCTACGAGCAGTACTTC | CASSHGAGFPYEQYF
15 | - | - | TRBJ1-1 | TRBV12-3/TRBV12-4 | TGTGCCAGCAAACTGGTGGATCTCCCAAACACTGAAGCTTTCTTT | CASKLVDLPNTEAFF
13 | many | - | TRBJ1-5 | TRBV7-9 | TGTGCCAGCAGCACACAGGGAAATCAGCCCCAGCATTTT | CASSTQGNQPQHF
13 | many | - | TRBJ1-1 | TRBV4-1 | TGCGCCAGCAGCCAAGTAGAGAACACTGAAGCTTTCTTT | CASSQVENTEAFF
14 | few | TRBD1 | TRBJ2-5 | TRBV7-2 | TGTGCCAGCAGTGTGGACAGGGGGCTAGAGACCCAGTACTTC | CASSVDRGLETQYF
13 | few | - | TRBJ1-2 | TRBV6-5 | TGTGCCAGCAGGACCGGGGCGGGGAGGGGCTACACCTTC | CASRTGAGRGYTF
14 | - | - | TRBJ1-5 | TRBV5-1 | TGCGCCAGCAGCTTGGGGGCAGATTTGCAGCCCCAGCATTTT | CASSLGADLQPQHF
15 | few | - | TRBJ2-2 | TRBV7-3 | TGTGCCAGCAGCCCTCCTGGGGTGAACACCGGGGAGCTGTTTTTT | CASSPPGVNTGELFF
13 | - | - | TRBJ1-1 | TRBV5-4 | TGTGCCAGCAGCTTTGGGGCCTCAGGGGAAGCTTTCTTT | CASSFGASGEAFF
13 | few | - | TRBJ2-3 | TRBV6-2/TRBV6-3 | TGTGCCAGCAGGCGACTAGGTATAGATACGCAGTATTTT | CASRRLGIDTQYF
14 | few | TRBD1 | TRBJ2-1 | TRBV5-1 | TGCGCCAGCAGCCCCGGACAGGGGTTGAATGAGCAGTTCTTC | CASSPGQGLNEQFF
14 | few | TRBD2 | TRBJ2-7 | TRBV7-2 | TGTGCCAGCAGTTTAGCGGGTTCAGCCTACGAGCAGTACTTC | CASSLAGSAYEQYF
14 | few | TRBD1 | TRBJ1-3 | TRBV7-9 | TGTGCCAGCAGGTACAGGGGACCTGGAAACACCATATATTTT | CASRYRGPGNTIYF
15 | - | - | TRBJ1-5 | TRBV12-3/TRBV12-4 | TGTGCCAGCAGTTTTAACAGACTTAGCAATCAGCCCCAGCATTTT | CASSFNRLSNQPQHF
13 | once | - | TRBJ2-2 | TRBV10-3 | TGTGCCATCAGTGAGTCGAAAAACGGGGAGCTGTTTTTT | CAISESKNGELFF
12 | few | - | TRBJ2-1 | TRBV2 | TGTGCCAGCAGTGCAGGGGCAAATGAGCAGTTCTTC | CASSAGANEQFF
18 | - | TRBD2 | TRBJ2-3 | TRBV4-2 | TGTGCCAGCAGCCAATTCCAGCGGGGGGGCGGCGAGGATGGAACGCAGTATTTT | CASSQFQRGGGEDGTQYF
12 | - | - | TRBJ1-2 | TRBV20-1 | TGCAGTGCTAGTGCAGGGGAGTATGGCTACACCTTC | CSASAGEYGYTF
14 | - | - | TRBJ1-1 | TRBV5-1 | TGCGCCAGCGCGTTATCGGACCTGAACACTGAAGCTTTCTTT | CASALSDLNTEAFF
14 | - | - | TRBJ1-5 | TRBV6-1 | TGTGCCAGCAGTGCCTCTAGGGGCAATCAGCCCCAGCATTTT | CASSASRGNQPQHF
13 | few | TRBD2 | TRBJ2-5 | TRBV7-3 | TGTGCCAGCAGCCCTGGACTAGGGGAGACCCAGTACTTC | CASSPGLGETQYF
12 | few | - | TRBJ1-6 | TRBV7-9 | TGTGCCAGCAGTGGAGGGAATTCACCCCTCCACTTT | CASSGGNSPLHF
15 | few | - | TRBJ2-3 | TRBV7-2 | TGTGCCAGCACCCCCTGGATTAGTAGCACAGATACGCAGTATTTT | CASTPWISSTDTQYF
15 | once | - | TRBJ2-2 | TRBV4-2 | TGTGCCAGCAGCCAAATGTCACTACCCCCCGGGGAGCTGTTTTTT | CASSQMSLPPGELFF
12 | many | - | TRBJ1-2 | TRBV12-3/TRBV12-4 | TGTGCCAGCAGTTCCGGGATCTATGGCTACACCTTC | CASSSGIYGYTF
16 | few | TRBD1 | TRBJ1-1 | TRBV6-5 | TGTGCCAGCAGTACAGGACAGGGGGCGTTGAACACTGAAGCTTTCTTT | CASSTGQGALNTEAFF
16 | - | - | TRBJ2-5 | TRBV4-2 | TGTGCCAGCAGCCAAGAGGCATGGGTAAAACAAGAGACCCAGTACTTC | CASSQEAWVKQETQYF
12 | - | - | TRBJ1-6 | TRBV15 | TGTGCCACCAGCATCCCAAATTCACCCCTCCACTTT | CATSIPNSPLHF
14 | many | TRBD1 | TRBJ2-1 | TRBV5-1 | TGCGCCAGCAGCATCCGGGACAGGGGTAATGAGCAGTTCTTC | CASSIRDRGNEQFF
17 | many | TRBD1 | TRBJ1-1 | TRBV5-5 | TGTGCCAGCAGGCGAAAGACAGGGGGTGAAATGAACACTGAAGCTTTCTTT | CASRRKTGGEMNTEAFF
14 | - | - | TRBJ2-1 | TRBV12-3/TRBV12-4 | TGTGCCAGCAGTTTAGCTGATGGACCCCGGTCGGGGTTCTTC | CASSLADGPRSGFF
14 | few | - | TRBJ1-1 | TRBV12-3/TRBV12-4 | TGTGCCAGCAGTGTTTGGGACTGGGACACTGAAGCTTTCTTT | CASSVWDWDTEAFF
13 | - | - | TRBJ2-3 | TRBV7-3 | TGTGCCAGCAGCTTAGACTGGGAGGATACGCAGTATTTT | CASSLDWEDTQYF